This T cell receptor beta chain is drawn from a study of cytomegalovirus exposure and HLA in healthy donors. General study findings and limits: Later analysis showed most CMV-associated TCR beta chains appearing HLA-restricted.

With regard to this clone: As yet, its antigen is unknown.

The PCR contained 60 Vbeta and 13 Jbeta primers. This table comes from immunoSEQ multiplex PCR, and its TCRdb copy is limited to in-frame clones, with some not included. Altogether 150,000 or so clones are present, around three quarters being singletons, with the ten largest covering approximately 1%. The CDR3 has 14 residues. Per the germline V gene, CDR1 is SGHRS and CDR2 is YFSETQ. With 4 bases clipped from V and 8 bases from J, the junction kept 6 bases outside the gene matches. The source is a woman between 40 and 50 years old in good health and CMV-seronegative. The V gene is TRBV5-1, the J gene TRBJ2-4; 10 nucleotides align to TRBD1. The specimen was PBMCs. The chain's CDR3 is CASSPRDRGDIQYF. CDR3 DNA: TGCGCCAGCAGCCCCCGGGACAGGGGTGACATTCAGTACTTC.